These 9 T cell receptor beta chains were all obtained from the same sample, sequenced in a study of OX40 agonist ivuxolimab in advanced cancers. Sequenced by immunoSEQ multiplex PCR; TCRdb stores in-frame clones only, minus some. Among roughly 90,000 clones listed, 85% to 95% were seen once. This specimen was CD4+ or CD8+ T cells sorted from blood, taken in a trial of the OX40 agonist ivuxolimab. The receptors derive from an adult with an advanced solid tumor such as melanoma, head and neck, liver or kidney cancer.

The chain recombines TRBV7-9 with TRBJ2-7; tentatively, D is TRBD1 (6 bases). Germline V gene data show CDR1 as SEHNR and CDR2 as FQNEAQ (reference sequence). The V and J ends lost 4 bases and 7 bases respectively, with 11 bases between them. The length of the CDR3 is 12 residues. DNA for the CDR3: TGTGCCAGCAGCTCCACAGGGTTAGAGCAGTACTTC. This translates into CASSSTGLEQYF.

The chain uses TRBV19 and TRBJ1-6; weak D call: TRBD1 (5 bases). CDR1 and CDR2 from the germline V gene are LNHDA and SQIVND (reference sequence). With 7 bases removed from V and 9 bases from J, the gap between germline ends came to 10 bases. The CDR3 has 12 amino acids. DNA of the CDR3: TGTGCCAGTACCTCCGGGACTTCACCCCTCCACTTT. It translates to CASTSGTSPLHF. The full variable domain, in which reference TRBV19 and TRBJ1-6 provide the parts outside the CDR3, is DGGITQSPKYLFRKEGQNVTLSCEQNLNHDAMYWYRQDPGQGLRLIYYSQIVNDFQKGDIAEGYSVSREKKESFPLTVTSAQKNPTAFYLCASTSGTSPLHFGNGTRLTVT.

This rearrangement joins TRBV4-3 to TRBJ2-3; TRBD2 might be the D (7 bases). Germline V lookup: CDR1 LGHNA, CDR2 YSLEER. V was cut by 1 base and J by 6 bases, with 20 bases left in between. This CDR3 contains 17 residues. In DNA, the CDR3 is TGCGCCAGCAGCCAAGGGAGTGGCGGGGGCGCCTTGGATACGCAGTATTTT. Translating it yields CASSQGSGGGALDTQYF.

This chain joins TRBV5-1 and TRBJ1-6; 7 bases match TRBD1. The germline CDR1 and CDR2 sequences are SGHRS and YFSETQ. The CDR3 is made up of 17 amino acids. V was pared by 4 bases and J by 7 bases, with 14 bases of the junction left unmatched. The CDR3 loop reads CASSPTNSRDRNSPLHF. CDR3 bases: TGCGCCAGCAGCCCTACGAATAGCCGGGACAGAAATTCACCCCTCCACTTT.

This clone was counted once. The CDR3 loop is CAKGAGGANEQFF. CDR3 nucleotide sequence: TGTGCCAAAGGGGCTGGAGGGGCCAATGAGCAGTTCTTC. The chain is built from TRBV2 and TRBJ2-1; D is perhaps TRBD2 (6 bases). The CDR3 covers 13 residues. Germline-derived CDR1 and CDR2 are SNHLY and FYNNEI. Between the trimmed V and J ends, which lost 10 bases and 6 bases, there was a span of 16 bases.

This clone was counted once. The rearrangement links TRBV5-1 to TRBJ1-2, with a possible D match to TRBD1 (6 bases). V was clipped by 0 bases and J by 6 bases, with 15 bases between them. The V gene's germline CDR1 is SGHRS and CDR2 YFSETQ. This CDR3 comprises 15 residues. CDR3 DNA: TGCGCCAGCAGCTTGGTACAGGGAAGAGGCGATGGCTACACCTTC. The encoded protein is CASSLVQGRGDGYTF.

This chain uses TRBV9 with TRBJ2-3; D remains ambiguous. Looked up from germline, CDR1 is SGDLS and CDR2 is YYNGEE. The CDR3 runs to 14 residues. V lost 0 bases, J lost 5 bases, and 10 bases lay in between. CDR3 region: CASSVVSDGDTQYF. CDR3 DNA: TGTGCCAGCAGCGTAGTAAGTGATGGAGATACGCAGTATTTT.

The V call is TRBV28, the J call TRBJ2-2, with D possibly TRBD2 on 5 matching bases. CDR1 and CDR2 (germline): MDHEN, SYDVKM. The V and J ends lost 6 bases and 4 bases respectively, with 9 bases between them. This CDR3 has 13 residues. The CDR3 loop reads CASRGSSTGELFF. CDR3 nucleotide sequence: TGTGCCAGCAGGGGGAGTAGCACCGGGGAGCTGTTTTTT.

CDR3 in DNA: TGTGCCAGCAGCTCACTCGACCTGAAGGCGACTAATGAAAAACTGTTTTTT. Translation gives CASSSLDLKATNEKLFF. This chain uses TRBV7-9 with TRBJ1-4, with unresolved D. CDR3 length: 17 amino acids. Trimming removed 4 bases from V and 2 bases from J, with 17 bases in between. CDR1 and CDR2 (germline): SEHNR, FQNEAQ (reference sequence). Based on the CDR3 plus reference TRBV7-9 and TRBJ1-4, the full variable domain is DTGVSQNPRHKITKRGQNVTFRCDPISEHNRLYWYRQTLGQGPEFLTYFQNEAQLEKSRLLSDRFSAERPKGSFSTLEIQRTEQGDSAMYLCASSSLDLKATNEKLFFGSGTQLSVL.